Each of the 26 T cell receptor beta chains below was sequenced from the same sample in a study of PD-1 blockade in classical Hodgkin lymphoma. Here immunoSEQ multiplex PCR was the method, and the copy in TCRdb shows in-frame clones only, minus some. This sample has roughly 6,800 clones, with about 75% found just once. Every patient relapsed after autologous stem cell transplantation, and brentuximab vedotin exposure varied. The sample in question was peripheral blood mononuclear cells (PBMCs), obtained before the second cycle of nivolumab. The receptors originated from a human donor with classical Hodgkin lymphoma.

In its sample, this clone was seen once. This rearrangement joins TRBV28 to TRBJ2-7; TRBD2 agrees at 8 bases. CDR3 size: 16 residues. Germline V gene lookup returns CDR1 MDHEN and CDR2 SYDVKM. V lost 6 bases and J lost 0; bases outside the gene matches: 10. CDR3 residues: CASRTTWSGSSYEQYF. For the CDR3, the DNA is TGTGCCAGCAGGACCACGTGGAGCGGGAGCTCCTACGAGCAGTACTTC.

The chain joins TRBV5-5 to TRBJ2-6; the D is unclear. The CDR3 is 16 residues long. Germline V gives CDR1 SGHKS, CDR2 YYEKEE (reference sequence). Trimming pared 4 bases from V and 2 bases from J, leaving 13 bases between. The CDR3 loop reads CASSPYDLAGANVLTF. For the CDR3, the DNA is TGTGCCAGCAGCCCGTACGATCTGGCTGGGGCCAACGTCCTGACTTTC.

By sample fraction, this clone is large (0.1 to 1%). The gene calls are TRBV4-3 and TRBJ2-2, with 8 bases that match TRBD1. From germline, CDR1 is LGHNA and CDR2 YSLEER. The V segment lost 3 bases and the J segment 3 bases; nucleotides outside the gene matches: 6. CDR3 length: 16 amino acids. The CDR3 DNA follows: TGCGCCAGCAGCCACGGAAGGGGACAGGACACCGGGGAGCTGTTTTTT. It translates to CASSHGRGQDTGELFF.

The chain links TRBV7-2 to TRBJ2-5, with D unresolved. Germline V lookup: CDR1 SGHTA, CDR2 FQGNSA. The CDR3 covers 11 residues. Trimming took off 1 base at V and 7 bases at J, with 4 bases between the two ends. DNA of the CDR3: TGTGCCAGCAGCTTAGATGTGACCCAGTACTTC. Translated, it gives CASSLDVTQYF.

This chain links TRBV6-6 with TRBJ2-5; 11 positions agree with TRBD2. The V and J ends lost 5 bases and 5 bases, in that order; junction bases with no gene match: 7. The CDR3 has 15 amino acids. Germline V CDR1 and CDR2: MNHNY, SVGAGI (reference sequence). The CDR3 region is CASSGSGGAWETQYF. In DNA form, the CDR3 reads TGTGCCAGCAGTGGTAGCGGGGGGGCCTGGGAGACCCAGTACTTC.

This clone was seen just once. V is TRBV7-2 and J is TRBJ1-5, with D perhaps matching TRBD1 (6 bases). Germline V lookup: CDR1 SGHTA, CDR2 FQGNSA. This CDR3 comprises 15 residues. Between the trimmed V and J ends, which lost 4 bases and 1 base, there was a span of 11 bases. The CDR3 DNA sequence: TGTGCCAGCAGCTCACAGGGAGGCAGCAATCAGCCCCAGCATTTT. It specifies CASSSQGGSNQPQHF. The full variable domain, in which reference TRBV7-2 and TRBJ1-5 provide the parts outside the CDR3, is GAGVSQSPSNKVTEKGKDVELRCDPISGHTALYWYRQSLGQGLEFLIYFQGNSAPDKSGLPSDRFSAERTGGSVSTLTIQRTQQEDSAVYLCASSSQGGSNQPQHFGDGTRLSIL.

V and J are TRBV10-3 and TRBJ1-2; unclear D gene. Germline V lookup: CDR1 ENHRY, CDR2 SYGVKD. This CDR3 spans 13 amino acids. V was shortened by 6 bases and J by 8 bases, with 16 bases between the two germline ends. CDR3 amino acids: CAISTGPDLGYTF. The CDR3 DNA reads TGTGCCATCAGCACCGGCCCGGACTTAGGCTACACCTTC.

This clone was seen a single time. The CDR3 DNA is TGTGCCAGCAGTTTATCTCGGGGAGGCCCACAAGAGACCCAGTACTTC. The encoded protein is CASSLSRGGPQETQYF. The chain combines TRBV27 with TRBJ2-5; maybe TRBD2 (6 bases). Germline CDR1 is MNHEY and CDR2 is SMNVEV (reference sequence). Trimming took off 0 bases at V and 2 bases at J, with 13 bases between the two ends. The length of the CDR3 is 16 residues.

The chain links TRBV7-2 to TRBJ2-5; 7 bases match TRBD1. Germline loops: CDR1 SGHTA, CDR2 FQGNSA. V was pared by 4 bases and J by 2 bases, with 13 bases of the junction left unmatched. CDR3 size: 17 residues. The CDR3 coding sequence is TGTGCCAGCAGCTCCTTTTGGGACAGCGGAAAGCAAGAGACCCAGTACTTC. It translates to CASSSFWDSGKQETQYF. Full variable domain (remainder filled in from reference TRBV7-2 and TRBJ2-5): GAGVSQSPSNKVTEKGKDVELRCDPISGHTALYWYRQSLGQGLEFLIYFQGNSAPDKSGLPSDRFSAERTGGSVSTLTIQRTQQEDSAVYLCASSSFWDSGKQETQYFGPGTRLLVL.

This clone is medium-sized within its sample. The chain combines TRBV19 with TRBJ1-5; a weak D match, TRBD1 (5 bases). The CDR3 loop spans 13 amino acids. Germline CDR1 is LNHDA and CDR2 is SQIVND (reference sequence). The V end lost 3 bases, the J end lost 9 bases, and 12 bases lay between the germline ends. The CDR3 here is CASSISREGPQHF. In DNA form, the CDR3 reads TGTGCCAGTAGTATCTCCAGGGAAGGGCCCCAGCATTTT.

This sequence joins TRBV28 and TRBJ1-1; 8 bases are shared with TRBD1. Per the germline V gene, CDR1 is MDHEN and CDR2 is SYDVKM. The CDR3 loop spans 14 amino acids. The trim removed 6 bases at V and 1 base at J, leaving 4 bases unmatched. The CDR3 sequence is CASSPGQGNTEAFF. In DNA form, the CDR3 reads TGTGCCAGCAGCCCCGGACAGGGGAACACTGAAGCTTTCTTT.

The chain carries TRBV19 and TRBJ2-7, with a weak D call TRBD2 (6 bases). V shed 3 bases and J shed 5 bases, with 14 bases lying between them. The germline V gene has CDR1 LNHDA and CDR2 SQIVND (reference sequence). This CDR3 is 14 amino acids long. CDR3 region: CASSITGESHEQYF. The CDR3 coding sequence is TGTGCCAGTAGTATTACGGGAGAGTCCCACGAGCAGTACTTC.

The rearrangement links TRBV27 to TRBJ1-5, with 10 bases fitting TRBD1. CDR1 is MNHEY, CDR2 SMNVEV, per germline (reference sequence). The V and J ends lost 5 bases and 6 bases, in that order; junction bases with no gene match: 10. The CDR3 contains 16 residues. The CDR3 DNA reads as TGTGCCAGCAGTCCCTTCGACAGGGGGCGGGTTCAGCCCCAGCATTTT. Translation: CASSPFDRGRVQPQHF.

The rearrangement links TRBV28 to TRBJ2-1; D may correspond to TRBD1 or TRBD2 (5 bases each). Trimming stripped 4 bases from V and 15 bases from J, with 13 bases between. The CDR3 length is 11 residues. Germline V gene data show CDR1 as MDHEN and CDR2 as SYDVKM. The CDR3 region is CASSYSGPMFF. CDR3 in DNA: TGTGCCAGCAGTTATTCGGGACCGATGTTCTTC.

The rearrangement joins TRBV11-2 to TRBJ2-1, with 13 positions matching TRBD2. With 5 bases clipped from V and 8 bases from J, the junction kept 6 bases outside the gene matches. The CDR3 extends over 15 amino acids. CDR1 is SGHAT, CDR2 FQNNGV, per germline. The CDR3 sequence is CASSRDGLAGDEQFF. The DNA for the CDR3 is TGTGCCAGCAGCCGAGATGGACTAGCGGGGGATGAGCAGTTCTTC.

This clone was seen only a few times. The CDR3 DNA is TGTGCCAGCAGTCACGTTAGCGGGGGAGAAGAGACCCAGTACTTC. It specifies CASSHVSGGEETQYF. J is TRBJ2-5 and V is TRBV6-5; TRBD2 matches at 9 bases. Germline V gene data show CDR1 as MNHEY and CDR2 as SVGAGI. The J segment lost 3 bases and the V segment lost 5 bases, leaving 7 bases of the junction unmatched. This CDR3 region has 15 residues.

CDR3 coding DNA: TGTGCCTGGAGTGTGGGGACTAGCGGGATCTACGAGCAGTACTTC. This gives the protein CAWSVGTSGIYEQYF. The chain is built from TRBV30 and TRBJ2-5, with 13 positions matching TRBD2. The closer fit of TRBJ2-7 to the DNA end suggests the J call may be wrong. The CDR3 covers 15 residues. Germline V gene lookup returns CDR1 GTSNPN and CDR2 SVGIG (reference sequence).

CDR3 in amino acids: CASSLVGGQNTEAFF. The DNA for the CDR3 is TGCGCCAGCAGCTTGGTCGGTGGCCAGAACACTGAAGCTTTCTTT. This rearrangement joins TRBV5-1 to TRBJ1-1; D unresolved. Deletions cut 0 bases from V and 1 base from J, with 10 bases between. The CDR3 consists of 15 residues. Germline V gene data show CDR1 as SGHRS and CDR2 as YFSETQ.

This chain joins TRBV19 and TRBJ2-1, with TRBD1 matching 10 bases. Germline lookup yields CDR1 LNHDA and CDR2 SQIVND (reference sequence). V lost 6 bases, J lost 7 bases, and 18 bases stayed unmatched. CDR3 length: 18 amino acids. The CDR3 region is CASRPLDRGRVEKNEQFF. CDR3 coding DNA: TGTGCCAGTAGACCACTTGACAGGGGGCGAGTAGAGAAGAATGAGCAGTTCTTC.

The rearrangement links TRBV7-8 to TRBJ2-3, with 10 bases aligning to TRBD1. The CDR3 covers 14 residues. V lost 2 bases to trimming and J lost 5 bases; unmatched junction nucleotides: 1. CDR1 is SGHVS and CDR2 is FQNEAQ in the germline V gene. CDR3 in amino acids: CASSLWDRGDTQYF. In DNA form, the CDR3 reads TGTGCCAGCAGCTTATGGGACAGGGGAGATACGCAGTATTTT.

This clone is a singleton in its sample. The CDR3 DNA follows: TGCGCCAGCAGTGGGGACAGAAATTCACCCCTCCACTTT. Amino acid sequence: CASSGDRNSPLHF. The V gene is TRBV10-1, the J gene TRBJ1-6; TRBD1 aligns across 7 bases. This CDR3 contains 13 residues. CDR1 is WNHNN, CDR2 SYGVQD, per germline (reference sequence). With V trimmed by 4 bases and J by 7 bases, 1 base remained unmatched.

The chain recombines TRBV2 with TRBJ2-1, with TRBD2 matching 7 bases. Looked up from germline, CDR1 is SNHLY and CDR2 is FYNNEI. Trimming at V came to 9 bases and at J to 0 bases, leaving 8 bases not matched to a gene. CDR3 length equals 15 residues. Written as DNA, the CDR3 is TGTGCCAGTGTTCAAGCGGGGAGCTCCTACAATGAGCAGTTCTTC. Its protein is CASVQAGSSYNEQFF.

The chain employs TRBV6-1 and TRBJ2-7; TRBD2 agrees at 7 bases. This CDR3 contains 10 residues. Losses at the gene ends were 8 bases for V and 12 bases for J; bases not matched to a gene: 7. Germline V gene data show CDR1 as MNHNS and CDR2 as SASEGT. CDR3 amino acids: CASGRDYRYF. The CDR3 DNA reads TGTGCCAGCGGCCGGGACTATCGGTACTTC.

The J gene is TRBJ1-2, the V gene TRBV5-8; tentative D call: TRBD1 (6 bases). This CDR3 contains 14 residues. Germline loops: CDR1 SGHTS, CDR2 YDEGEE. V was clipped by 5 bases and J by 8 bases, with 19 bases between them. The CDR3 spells CASSLQGPQGGYTF. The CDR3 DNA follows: TGTGCCAGCAGTTTACAGGGCCCCCAGGGAGGCTACACCTTC.

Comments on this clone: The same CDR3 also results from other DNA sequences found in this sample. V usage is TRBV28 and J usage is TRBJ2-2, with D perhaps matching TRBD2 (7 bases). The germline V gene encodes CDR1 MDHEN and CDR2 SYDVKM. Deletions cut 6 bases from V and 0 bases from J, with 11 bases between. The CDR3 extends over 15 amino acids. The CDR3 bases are TGTGCCAGCAGGGGAGGGGGGACGAACACCGGGGAGCTGTTTTTT. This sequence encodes CASRGGGTNTGELFF.

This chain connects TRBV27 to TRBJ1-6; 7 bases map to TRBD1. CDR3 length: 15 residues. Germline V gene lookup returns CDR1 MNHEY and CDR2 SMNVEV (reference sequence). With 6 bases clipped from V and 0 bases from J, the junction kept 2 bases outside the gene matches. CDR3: CASRGQSSYNSPLHF. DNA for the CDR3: TGTGCCAGCAGGGGACAGAGCTCCTATAATTCACCCCTCCACTTT.